This TCR beta chain was sequenced for a study of blood T cell repertoires in COVID-19. The CDR3 length is 14 residues. Germline assignment: CDR1 SGHNT and CDR2 YENEEA. Between the trimmed V and J ends, which lost 1 base and 6 bases, there was a span of 13 bases. Authors' data handling: It was from reference gene primer amplification that nucleated cell counts were estimated. Sequenced by immunoSEQ multiplex PCR; TCRdb stores in-frame clones only, minus some. V, J and clone size reflect that table, while D and trimming were determined from the DNA. In the table there are roughly 100,000 clones, approximately 80% of which are singletons.

The rearrangement links TRBV11-3 to TRBJ2-7, with no clear D. This clonotype originated in a human donor in a cohort sampled during active or convalescent COVID-19. The sample taken for sequencing was peripheral blood. This CDR3 is CASSLVGSRSEQYF. CDR3 sequence (DNA): TGTGCCAGCAGCTTAGTTGGAAGCCGGAGCGAGCAGTACTTC.